These 31 T cell receptor beta chains came from one sample sequenced in a study of blood T cell repertoires in COVID-19. Clones were read by immunoSEQ multiplex PCR, and TCRdb kept only the in-frame ones, dropping some. The table includes tens of thousands of clones, roughly 90% detected once. Sequenced material: peripheral blood. The receptors derive from a man aged 60 to 75 with active or convalescent COVID-19.

The rearrangement links TRBV19 to TRBJ1-2, with 11 bases identical to TRBD1. Germline V lookup: CDR1 LNHDA, CDR2 SQIVND (reference sequence). The trim removed 6 bases at V and 7 bases at J, leaving 10 bases unmatched. The CDR3 runs 15 residues. The CDR3 sequence: CASRTLGQGASGYTF. DNA for the CDR3: TGTGCCAGTAGAACCCTCGGACAGGGGGCTTCTGGCTACACCTTC.

The genes are TRBV21-1 and TRBJ1-5. TRBV21-1 is labeled a pseudogene. The length of the CDR3 is 16 residues. The CDR3 DNA reads as TGTGCCAGCAGCAAAAAGTGGCGGGGTTCCGGGCAGCCCCAGCATTTT. It translates to CASSKKWRGSGQPQHF.

The chain has TRBV2 and TRBJ1-2, with TRBD1 as a possible D gene (5 bases). V was cut by 5 bases and J by 5 bases, with 15 bases left in between. In germline, CDR1 is SNHLY, CDR2 FYNNEI. This CDR3 contains 14 residues. CDR3 coding DNA: TGTGCCAGCAGTTATCAGGGTCCCGGGTATGGCTACACCTTC. Residues: CASSYQGPGYGYTF. The full variable domain, with the rest looked up from reference TRBV2 and TRBJ1-2, is EPEVTQTPSHQVTQMGQEVILRCVPISNHLYFYWYRQILGQKVEFLVSFYNNEISEKSEIFDDQFSVERPDGSNFTLKIRSTKLEDSAMYFCASSYQGPGYGYTFGSGTRLTVV.

This chain uses TRBV11-1 with TRBJ1-2, with 12 positions matching TRBD1. This CDR3 spans 16 amino acids. The germline V gene encodes CDR1 SGHAT and CDR2 FQDESV (reference sequence). V dropped 4 bases and J dropped 3; count of bases not matched to a gene: 6. CDR3 sequence: CASSSRGTGGDYGYTF. CDR3 sequence (DNA): TGTGCCAGCAGCTCCCGGGGGACAGGGGGCGACTATGGCTACACCTTC.

The chain combines TRBV7-8 with TRBJ2-6; a weak D match, TRBD2 (7 bases). This CDR3 spans 17 amino acids. Looked up from germline, CDR1 is SGHVS and CDR2 is FQNEAQ. Trimming left V 5 bases short and J 12 bases short, with 26 bases between. The CDR3 sequence: CASSPGGRQVTISVLTF. CDR3 DNA: TGTGCCAGCAGCCCGGGGGGCAGACAGGTGACGATTAGCGTCCTGACTTTC.

The rearrangement uses TRBV18 and TRBJ2-3; TRBD1 is a possible D gene (6 bases). The CDR3 loop spans 14 amino acids. V dropped 3 bases and J dropped 4 bases, with 11 bases sitting between them. Germline CDR1 reads KGHSH; CDR2 reads LQKENI. The CDR3 DNA reads as TGTGCCAGCTCACCGGGCAGGGGCCCAGATACGCAGTATTTT. Translated: CASSPGRGPDTQYF.

This clone appeared once. This chain uses TRBV19 with TRBJ1-5; 10 bases are shared with TRBD1. V gave up 5 bases and J gave up 1 base; unmatched junction bases: 8. Germline CDR1 and CDR2: LNHDA and SQIVND (reference sequence). The CDR3 has 17 amino acids. CDR3 protein: CASSPTDRGQSNQPQHF. The CDR3 nucleotides are TGTGCCAGTAGTCCTACCGACAGGGGGCAAAGCAATCAGCCCCAGCATTTT.

This rearrangement joins TRBV5-1 to TRBJ1-2; 12 positions agree with TRBD1. The germline CDR1 and CDR2 sequences are SGHRS and YFSETQ. The J segment lost 8 bases and the V segment lost 3 bases, leaving 11 bases of the junction unmatched. The CDR3 is made up of 16 amino acids. The CDR3 is CASSSGQGALQGGYTF. In nucleotides, the CDR3 is TGCGCCAGCAGCTCGGGACAGGGGGCTCTTCAGGGAGGCTACACCTTC.

The rearrangement joins TRBV10-3 to TRBJ2-1; 7 bases line up with TRBD2. The germline gives CDR1 ENHRY, CDR2 SYGVKD. J lost 7 bases, V lost 3 bases, and 9 bases had no gene match. This CDR3 comprises 15 residues. The CDR3 is CAISDGRAGRNEQFF. DNA for the CDR3: TGTGCCATCAGTGATGGGAGGGCCGGTAGGAATGAGCAGTTCTTC.

This clone occurred a few times. The chain recombines TRBV4-3 with TRBJ2-3; 9 nucleotides agree with TRBD1. The CDR3 extends over 16 amino acids. The germline CDR1 and CDR2 sequences are LGHNA and YSLEER. The ends lost 0 bases at V and 3 bases at J; junction bases unmatched: 4. This CDR3 is CASSQDMGQGTDTQYF. Here the CDR3 DNA reads TGCGCCAGCAGCCAAGATATGGGACAGGGTACAGATACGCAGTATTTT.

This rearrangement joins TRBV6-5 to TRBJ1-4; tentative D call: TRBD1 (5 bases). Germline CDR1 reads MNHEY; CDR2 reads SVGAGI. The CDR3 has 15 residues. V was cut by 6 bases and J by 0 bases, with 11 bases left in between. CDR3 sequence reads: CASRRQSTTNEKLFF. For the CDR3, the DNA is TGTGCCAGCAGGAGACAGTCCACAACTAATGAAAAACTGTTTTTT.

V is TRBV10-3 and J is TRBJ1-3; D is perhaps TRBD1 (5 bases). V lost 11 bases and J 3 bases, leaving 11 bases between the germline ends. CDR1 is ENHRY and CDR2 is SYGVKD in the germline V gene. The CDR3 has 12 residues. The CDR3 DNA reads TGTGCCCTAGGGGAAAATGGAAACACCATATATTTT. Residues: CALGENGNTIYF.

The rearrangement links TRBV10-3 to TRBJ2-1, with TRBD1 as a possible D gene (6 bases). V dropped 2 bases and J dropped 9 bases, with 8 bases sitting between them. The CDR3 has 12 residues. Germline CDR1 ENHRY, CDR2 SYGVKD. CDR3 nucleotides: TGTGCCATCAGTGAGACCAGGGGTGAGCAGTTCTTC. This gives the protein CAISETRGEQFF.

The J gene is TRBJ1-4, the V gene TRBV25-1; TRBD1 matches at 7 bases. V trimming: 4 bases; J trimming: 4 bases; junction bases outside the gene matches: 9. The CDR3 is 16 amino acids. Germline CDR1 MGHDK, CDR2 SYGVNS. CDR3 in DNA: TGTGCCAGCAGTGTTGGAGAGGGACAGTTTAATGAAAAACTGTTTTTT. It translates to CASSVGEGQFNEKLFF.

The chain is built from TRBV6-1 and TRBJ2-1; 7 bases match TRBD1. The CDR3 is 16 amino acids. Germline V CDR1 and CDR2: MNHNS, SASEGT. The ends lost 4 bases at V and 0 bases at J; junction bases unmatched: 6. The CDR3 here is CASSASDRSSYNEQFF. The CDR3 DNA sequence: TGTGCCAGCAGTGCCTCGGACAGGAGCTCCTACAATGAGCAGTTCTTC.

The chain couples TRBV7-3 to TRBJ1-4; maybe TRBD1 (5 bases). Germline CDR1 and CDR2: SGHTA and FQGTGA. V shed 4 bases and J shed 3 bases, with 18 bases lying between them. This CDR3 is 17 amino acids long. CDR3 in DNA: TGTGCCAGCAGCTCCCAGGGTCTGAGAAGGGCTAATGAAAAACTGTTTTTT. Translation: CASSSQGLRRANEKLFF.

There are a few counts of this clone. This rearrangement joins TRBV7-2 to TRBJ1-4; 7 bases fit TRBD1. After removal of 4 bases from V and 0 bases from J, the junction contained 5 bases not matched to a gene. The CDR3 length is 16 residues. Germline V gene lookup returns CDR1 SGHTA and CDR2 FQGNSA. CDR3 region: CASSSSQGATNEKLFF. The CDR3 DNA reads TGTGCCAGCAGCTCATCGCAGGGGGCAACTAATGAAAAACTGTTTTTT.

The chain recombines TRBV7-9 with TRBJ1-2; maybe TRBD1 (5 bases). CDR3 size: 14 residues. CDR1 is SEHNR and CDR2 is FQNEAQ in the germline V gene (reference sequence). Trimming stripped 3 bases from V and 6 bases from J, with 14 bases between. CDR3 DNA sequence: TGTGCCAGCAGCTTGGGGGGAGGAGGCGATGGCTACACCTTC. It codes for CASSLGGGGDGYTF.

J is TRBJ1-1 and V is TRBV7-2; a possible D gene is TRBD1 (6 bases). V was trimmed by 3 bases and J by 1 base, leaving 9 bases between them. Germline lookup yields CDR1 SGHTA and CDR2 FQGNSA. The CDR3 sequence is 14 residues long. The CDR3 here is CASSFRTANTEAFF. The CDR3 nucleotides read TGTGCCAGCAGCTTCCGGACAGCGAACACTGAAGCTTTCTTT. Variable domain in full (rest from reference TRBV7-2 and TRBJ1-1): GAGVSQSPSNKVTEKGKDVELRCDPISGHTALYWYRQSLGQGLEFLIYFQGNSAPDKSGLPSDRFSAERTGGSVSTLTIQRTQQEDSAVYLCASSFRTANTEAFFGQGTRLTVV.

The chain couples TRBV7-2 to TRBJ2-4, with D unclear. Germline V CDR1 and CDR2: SGHTA, FQGNSA. Trimming left V 0 bases short and J 1 base short, with 4 bases between. The CDR3 is made up of 14 amino acids. DNA of the CDR3: TGTGCCAGCAGCTTAGCCTCTGCCAAAAACATTCAGTACTTC. This gives the protein CASSLASAKNIQYF.

V gene TRBV14 combines with J gene TRBJ1-3, with a tentative D call TRBD1 (6 bases). The CDR3 covers 16 residues. V was trimmed by 3 bases and J by 3 bases, leaving 15 bases between them. Germline V gene data show CDR1 as SGHDN and CDR2 as FVKESK. The CDR3 DNA reads TGTGCCAGCAGCCACTTTACAGGGCACCATGGAAACACCATATATTTT. Translated: CASSHFTGHHGNTIYF.

This clone was observed a handful of times. V usage is TRBV7-9 and J usage is TRBJ2-1; 14 bases map to TRBD2. V lost 5 bases to trimming and J lost 14 bases; unmatched junction nucleotides: 11. Germline V gene lookup returns CDR1 SEHNR and CDR2 FQNEAQ (reference sequence). The CDR3 spans 15 residues. The CDR3 sequence is CASSPAGTSGSAEFF. CDR3 bases: TGTGCCAGCAGCCCAGCCGGGACTAGCGGGAGTGCAGAGTTCTTC.

This clone was seen more than once but under ten times. This rearrangement joins TRBV6-6 to TRBJ1-1; 11 bases fit TRBD1. With 8 bases clipped from V and 0 bases from J, the junction kept 8 bases outside the gene matches. The CDR3 length is 16 residues. Germline loops: CDR1 MNHNY, CDR2 SVGAGI (reference sequence). The CDR3 protein is CASPPWDRGVNTEAFF. CDR3 bases: TGTGCCAGCCCCCCCTGGGACAGGGGGGTGAACACTGAAGCTTTCTTT.

The V gene is TRBV2, the J gene TRBJ2-2, with 7 bases identical to TRBD2. The CDR3 is made up of 14 amino acids. CDR1 and CDR2 from the germline V gene are SNHLY and FYNNEI. Trimming at V came to 6 bases and at J to 2 bases, leaving 3 bases not matched to a gene. The CDR3 DNA reads TGTGCCAGCAGCTCTAGCGGAAACACCGGGGAGCTGTTTTTT. This translates into CASSSSGNTGELFF.

This rearrangement joins TRBV6-6 to TRBJ1-1; 12 nucleotides align to TRBD1. Germline CDR1 reads MNHNY; CDR2 reads SVGAGI (reference sequence). The ends lost 3 bases at V and 9 bases at J; junction bases unmatched: 5. The CDR3 runs 14 residues. For the CDR3, the DNA is TGTGCCAGCAGTTATCCGGGACAGGGGGCGAAAGCTTTCTTT. Its protein is CASSYPGQGAKAFF.

This clone is a singleton in its sample. The chain combines TRBV3-1 (or the pseudogene TRBV3-2) with TRBJ2-5, with 12 bases that match TRBD2. Per the germline V gene, CDR1 is LGHDT and CDR2 is YNNKEL (reference sequence). J was trimmed by 6 bases and V by 1 base; bases with no gene match: 3. CDR3 length equals 15 residues. CDR3 protein: CASSQGTSGVKTQYF. The CDR3, as DNA: TGTGCCAGCAGCCAAGGGACTAGCGGGGTTAAGACCCAGTACTTC.

This clone has more than one count but fewer than ten. The rearrangement joins TRBV25-1 to TRBJ1-2, with TRBD1 as a possible D gene (6 bases). CDR3 length: 12 residues. Trimming took 7 bases from V and 8 from J, leaving 14 bases between them. In germline, CDR1 is MGHDK, CDR2 SYGVNS. The CDR3 DNA reads as TGTGCCAGCACCTCGTGGGGGGGCGGCTACACCTTC. The encoded protein is CASTSWGGGYTF.

The V and J genes are TRBV20-1 and TRBJ1-1; D gene uncertain. The germline V and J ends were trimmed by 5 bases and 8 bases, with 9 bases remaining between them. This CDR3 is built from 10 residues. Germline CDR1 and CDR2: DFQATT and SNEGSKA (reference sequence). This CDR3 reads CSAWTPEAFF. The DNA for the CDR3 is TGCAGTGCTTGGACTCCCGAAGCTTTCTTT.

The gene calls are TRBV13 and TRBJ2-7; 11 bases fit TRBD2. Germline V gene lookup returns CDR1 PRHDT and CDR2 FYEKMQ (reference sequence). The CDR3 sequence is 15 residues long. J lost 4 bases, V lost 5 bases, and 7 bases had no gene match. Here the CDR3 DNA reads TGTGCCAGCAGCAACCGACTAGCGGGGAATTACGAGCAGTACTTC. It encodes CASSNRLAGNYEQYF.

The rearrangement links TRBV2 to TRBJ1-5, with D perhaps TRBD1 (5 bases). Trimming removed 8 bases at V and 2 bases at J, with 16 bases between. Germline loops: CDR1 SNHLY, CDR2 FYNNEI. The CDR3 has 15 residues. Here the CDR3 DNA reads TGTGCCAGCTCCCTCGGTCGGGGGGGCAATCAGCCCCAGCATTTT. Its translation is CASSLGRGGNQPQHF. The variable domain in full, completed from reference TRBV2 and TRBJ1-5, reads EPEVTQTPSHQVTQMGQEVILRCVPISNHLYFYWYRQILGQKVEFLVSFYNNEISEKSEIFDDQFSVERPDGSNFTLKIRSTKLEDSAMYFCASSLGRGGNQPQHFGDGTRLSIL.

The genes are TRBV6-2 or TRBV6-3 and TRBJ2-3; unclear D gene. Deletions cut 5 bases from V and 0 bases from J, with 6 bases between. The germline CDR1 and CDR2 sequences are MNHEY and SVGEGT. The CDR3 consists of 13 residues. The CDR3 here is CASSEWSTDTQYF. As DNA, the CDR3 is TGTGCCAGCAGTGAGTGGAGCACAGATACGCAGTATTTT.